The clone carrying this TCR beta chain was found many times. V shed 3 bases and J shed 4 bases, with 19 bases lying between them. CDR3 length equals 16 residues. The germline gives CDR1 KGHSH, CDR2 LQKENI. The entry originates in a study of early T cells in non-severe SARS-CoV-2 infection. In the study overall: The authors sequenced bulk RNA from unsorted whole blood, leaving chains unpaired.

TCRdb processed the 5' RACE reads anew with MiXCR; each CDR3 protein has one entry. There are approximately 66,000 distinct CDR3 sequences in the sample; approximately 13% occur only once, and 4% to 6% lies in the top ten. V usage is TRBV18 and J usage is TRBJ2-7; D is perhaps TRBD2 (6 bases). This TCR was sampled from an adult who was a healthcare worker with PCR-confirmed SARS-CoV-2 infection or an uninfected control (not recorded which). The source material was whole blood. The CDR3 here is CASSPPGSGYGYEQYF. The CDR3 nucleotides are TGTGCCAGCTCACCGCCCGGGAGCGGGTACGGGTACGAGCAGTACTTC.